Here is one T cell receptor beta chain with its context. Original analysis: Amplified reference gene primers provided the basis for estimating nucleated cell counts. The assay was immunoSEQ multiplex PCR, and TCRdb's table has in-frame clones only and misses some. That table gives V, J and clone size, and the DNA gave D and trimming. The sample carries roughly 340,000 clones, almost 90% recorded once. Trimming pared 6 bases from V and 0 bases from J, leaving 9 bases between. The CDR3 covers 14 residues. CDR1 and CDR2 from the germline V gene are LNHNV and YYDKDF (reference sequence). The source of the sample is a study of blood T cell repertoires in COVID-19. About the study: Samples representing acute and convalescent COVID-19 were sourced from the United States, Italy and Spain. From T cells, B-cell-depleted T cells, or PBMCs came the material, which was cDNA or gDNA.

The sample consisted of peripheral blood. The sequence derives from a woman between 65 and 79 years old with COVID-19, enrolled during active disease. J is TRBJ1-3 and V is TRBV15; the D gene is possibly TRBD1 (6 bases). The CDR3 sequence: CATRDSRSGNTIYF. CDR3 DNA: TGTGCCACCAGGGACAGCCGCTCTGGAAACACCATATATTTT.